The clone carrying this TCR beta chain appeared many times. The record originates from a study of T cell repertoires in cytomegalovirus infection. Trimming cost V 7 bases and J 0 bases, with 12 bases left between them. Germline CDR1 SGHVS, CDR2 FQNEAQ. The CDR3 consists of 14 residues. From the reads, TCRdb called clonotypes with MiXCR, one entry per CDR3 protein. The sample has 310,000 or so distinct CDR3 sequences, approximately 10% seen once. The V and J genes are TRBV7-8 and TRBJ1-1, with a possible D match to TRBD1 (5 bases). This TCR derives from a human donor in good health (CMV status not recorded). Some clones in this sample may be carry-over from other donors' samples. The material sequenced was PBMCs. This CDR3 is CASIKGGVNTEAFF. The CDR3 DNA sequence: TGTGCCAGCATCAAGGGAGGGGTGAACACTGAAGCTTTCTTT.